The 6 T cell receptor beta chains reported below all come from one sample, sequenced in a study of early T cells in non-severe SARS-CoV-2 infection. TCRdb reprocessed the 5' RACE reads via MiXCR and lists one record per CDR3 protein. The table has around 35,000 distinct CDR3 sequences, about 5.8% seen once. Sequenced input: whole blood. The receptors stem from an adult who was a healthcare worker with PCR-confirmed SARS-CoV-2 infection or an uninfected control (not recorded which).

This clonotype came up a few times. V and J are TRBV6-6 and TRBJ2-7; TRBD2 matches 12 bases. This CDR3 has 14 residues. Germline V gene data show CDR1 as MNHNY and CDR2 as SVGAGI (reference sequence). Trimming removed 5 bases from V and 1 base from J; junction bases left unmatched: 0. The CDR3 loop is CASSGTSGSYEQYF. In DNA form, the CDR3 reads TGTGCCAGCAGTGGGACTAGCGGGTCCTACGAGCAGTACTTC.

This clonotype was counted at least ten times. The gene calls are TRBV7-9 and TRBJ1-1; no clear D gene. The germline V gene has CDR1 SEHNR and CDR2 FQNEAQ (reference sequence). The CDR3 covers 13 residues. V gave up 3 bases and J gave up 1 base, with 6 bases separating them. CDR3 DNA: TGTGCCAGCAGCTTTGCGGCGAACACTGAAGCTTTCTTT. Translated: CASSFAANTEAFF.

In this sample, this clonotype turned up a few times. The chain couples TRBV10-2 to TRBJ1-1; D gene unclear. This CDR3 spans 13 amino acids. Trimming removed 4 bases from V and 1 base from J, with 7 bases in between. Germline V lookup: CDR1 WSHSY, CDR2 SAAADI. The CDR3 DNA sequence: TGCGCCAGCAGTGCCGGAGGGAACACTGAAGCTTTCTTT. As protein: CASSAGGNTEAFF.

The sample holds many counts of this clonotype. The chain employs TRBV7-9 and TRBJ1-1; the D gene is possibly TRBD1 (6 bases). The germline V gene encodes CDR1 SEHNR and CDR2 FQNEAQ (reference sequence). With 4 bases removed from V and 3 bases from J, the gap between germline ends came to 9 bases. The CDR3 spans 13 residues. For the CDR3, the DNA is TGTGCCAGCAGCTCAAGGGGGGACACTGAAGCTTTCTTT. Its translation is CASSSRGDTEAFF.

This chain joins TRBV28 and TRBJ2-3, with D perhaps TRBD1 or TRBD2 (5 bases each). Trimming took off 5 bases at V and 8 bases at J, with 23 bases between the two ends. Germline V gene sequence: CDR1 MDHEN, CDR2 SYDVKM. The CDR3 spans 16 residues. The CDR3 loop reads CASSTQAVRGRGTQYF. The CDR3 DNA follows: TGTGCCAGCAGTACCCAAGCGGTCCGCGGTAGGGGTACGCAGTATTTT.

The chain is built from TRBV9 and TRBJ2-2; D tentatively reads TRBD1 or TRBD2 (6 bases each). Germline lookup yields CDR1 SGDLS and CDR2 YYNGEE. The CDR3 sequence is 15 residues long. Deletions cut 0 bases from V and 7 bases from J, with 13 bases between. The CDR3 DNA sequence: TGTGCCAGCAGCGTAGCTTTGGAGGGGGACGGGGAGCTGTTTTTT. Amino acid sequence: CASSVALEGDGELFF.